These 32 T cell receptor beta chains came from one sample sequenced in a study of blood T cells in healthy people across ages. Alongside a J-beta primer mix, a sample-barcoded 5' primer served in a second PCR lasting about 7 to 12 cycles. TCRdb reanalysed the 5' RACE reads using MiXCR and keeps one entry per CDR3 protein. The sample lists about 680,000 distinct CDR3 sequences; around 48% were seen once. Sequencing was performed on blood. These TCRs come from a woman between 55 and 75 years old in good health.

Concerning this clonotype itself: Just one base apart from a much larger clone, this may be a read error. V is TRBV6-2 or TRBV6-3 and J is TRBJ2-7, with D hard to call. The CDR3 spans 13 residues. CDR1 MNHEY and CDR2 SVGEGT come from the germline V gene. This CDR3 is CASSHSVSYEQYF. In DNA, the CDR3 is TGTGCCAGCAGTCACTCGGTCTCCTACGAGCAGTACTTC.

This clonotype was seen more than once but under ten times. The chain employs TRBV4-2 and TRBJ1-5; 7 bases fit TRBD1. V was clipped by 0 bases and J by 7 bases; unmatched bases: 3. This CDR3 has 14 residues. Germline values: CDR1 LGHNA, CDR2 YNFKEQ. CDR3 sequence: CASSQEGQLQPQHF. Here the CDR3 DNA reads TGTGCCAGCAGCCAAGAGGGACAGCTACAGCCCCAGCATTTT.

This clonotype was recorded many times. This chain links TRBV4-1 with TRBJ2-7, with D tentatively TRBD2 (5 bases). The V gene's germline CDR1 is MGHRA and CDR2 YSYEKL. Trimming cost V 8 bases and J 6 bases, with 14 bases left between them. This CDR3 is built from 12 residues. In DNA form, the CDR3 reads TGCGCCAGCGCCCACCCAAGCGGCGAGCAGTACTTC. Its protein product is CASAHPSGEQYF.

A few counts support this clonotype. V usage is TRBV29-1 and J usage is TRBJ2-3; D might be TRBD1 (6 bases). Trimming pared 4 bases from V and 6 bases from J, leaving 17 bases between. The CDR3 has 14 amino acids. Looked up from germline, CDR1 is SQVTM and CDR2 is ANQGSEA. CDR3: CSVALGQSLDTQYF. The CDR3 nucleotides are TGCAGCGTTGCGTTAGGACAGTCCCTTGATACGCAGTATTTT.

In this sample, this clonotype turned up a few times. This chain connects TRBV20-1 to TRBJ2-1, with a possible D match to TRBD1 (5 bases). CDR1 and CDR2 (germline): DFQATT, SNEGSKA (reference sequence). Trimming took 3 bases from V and 6 from J, leaving 9 bases between them. The CDR3 covers 12 residues. CDR3 region: CSASREGNEQFF. The CDR3 nucleotides are TGCAGTGCTAGCAGGGAAGGCAATGAGCAGTTCTTC.

This sequence joins TRBV5-1 and TRBJ2-1; D unclear. The CDR3 has 13 residues. CDR1 and CDR2 (germline): SGHRS, YFSETQ. V lost 4 bases, J lost 8 bases, and 13 bases lay in between. The CDR3 coding sequence is TGCGCCAGCAGCCCCCTGTTGGGCGATGAGCAGTTCTTC. As protein: CASSPLLGDEQFF.

This clonotype has more than one count but fewer than ten. The chain recombines TRBV29-1 with TRBJ2-5; unclear D gene. V dropped 6 bases and J dropped 5 bases, with 10 bases sitting between them. Germline lookup yields CDR1 SQVTM and CDR2 ANQGSEA. This CDR3 region has 11 residues. The CDR3 protein is CSVFPLETQYF. CDR3 DNA sequence: TGCAGCGTGTTCCCTTTGGAGACCCAGTACTTC.

The rearrangement uses TRBV28 and TRBJ2-3; 7 nucleotides agree with TRBD1. Germline V lookup: CDR1 MDHEN, CDR2 SYDVKM. The CDR3 covers 15 residues. Trimming cost V 7 bases and J 3 bases; bases outside gene matches: 10. The CDR3, as DNA: TGTGCCAGCAACCGACAGGGTACAAGGACAGATACGCAGTATTTT. It is translated as CASNRQGTRTDTQYF. Full variable domain (outside the CDR3, taken from reference TRBV28 and TRBJ2-3): DVKVTQSSRYLVKRTGEKVFLECVQDMDHENMFWYRQDPGLGLRLIYFSYDVKMKEKGDIPEGYSVSREKKERFSLILESASTNQTSMYLCASNRQGTRTDTQYFGPGTRLTVL.

The rearrangement joins TRBV12-3 or TRBV12-4 to TRBJ2-7; maybe TRBD2 (5 bases). Trimming took off 0 bases at V and 2 bases at J, with 5 bases between the two ends. The CDR3 is 13 amino acids. The CDR3 DNA reads TGTGCCAGCAGTTTAGCGCGGGCCTACGAGCAGTACTTC. This codes for CASSLARAYEQYF.

The V and J genes are TRBV2 and TRBJ2-1; 7 bases align to TRBD2. The CDR3 extends over 12 amino acids. CDR1 and CDR2 from the germline V gene are SNHLY and FYNNEI. Trimming took 3 bases from V and 15 from J; bases not matched to a gene: 8. CDR3 sequence: CASSDSGVPPFF. As DNA, the CDR3 is TGTGCCAGCAGTGACAGCGGGGTCCCACCGTTCTTC.

V usage is TRBV24-1 and J usage is TRBJ2-1, with 7 bases aligning to TRBD1. Per the germline V gene, CDR1 is KGHDR and CDR2 is SFDVKD. This CDR3 contains 14 residues. The V gene end was trimmed by 3 bases and the J gene end by 6 bases; junction bases not matched to a gene: 4. The CDR3 spells CATSDPTGTNEQFF. The CDR3 coding sequence is TGTGCCACCAGTGATCCGACAGGGACCAATGAGCAGTTCTTC.

There are many counts of this clonotype. The rearrangement links TRBV4-3 to TRBJ2-7; 7 bases match TRBD2. The J segment lost 3 bases and the V segment lost 1 base, leaving 12 bases of the junction unmatched. Germline-derived CDR1 and CDR2 are LGHNA and YSLEER. The CDR3 covers 17 residues. CDR3: CASSQGGPRELVYEQYF. CDR3 nucleotide sequence: TGCGCCAGCAGCCAAGGAGGACCGCGGGAGCTGGTCTACGAGCAGTACTTC.

This clonotype appeared a few times. The rearrangement uses TRBV9 and TRBJ2-1; no reliable D call. In germline, CDR1 is SGDLS, CDR2 YYNGEE. CDR3 length equals 15 residues. The germline V and J ends were trimmed by 3 bases and 0 bases, with 10 bases remaining between them. The CDR3 region has the DNA TGTGCCAGCAGCGATCTGACTGGCTCCTACAATGAGCAGTTCTTC. It encodes CASSDLTGSYNEQFF.

This chain uses TRBV13 with TRBJ1-4; D is perhaps TRBD1 (5 bases). Germline loops: CDR1 PRHDT, CDR2 FYEKMQ (reference sequence). The V and J ends lost 0 bases and 6 bases respectively, with 11 bases between them. The CDR3 runs 15 residues. This CDR3 reads CASSLGFGRDEKLFF. In nucleotides, the CDR3 is TGTGCCAGCAGCTTAGGGTTCGGCAGGGATGAAAAACTGTTTTTT.

The table lists this clonotype with a few counts. This chain links TRBV6-6 with TRBJ2-5; TRBD1 might be the D (5 bases). Gene TRBJ2-7 matches the end of the DNA better, so the J call may be wrong. The germline V gene encodes CDR1 MNHNY and CDR2 SVGAGI (reference sequence). The CDR3 covers 15 residues. The CDR3 sequence: CASRTDSGPLREQYF. CDR3 coding DNA: TGTGCCAGCAGAACCGACAGTGGACCCCTTCGCGAGCAGTACTTC.

The CDR3 region is CASSLSGTSPREQFF. The CDR3 region has the DNA TGTGCCAGCAGTTTATCGGGGACTAGCCCAAGAGAGCAGTTCTTC. This chain connects TRBV27 to TRBJ2-1; 9 bases line up with TRBD2. The CDR3 runs 15 residues. J lost 10 bases, V lost 0 bases, and 7 bases had no gene match. Germline V gene data show CDR1 as MNHEY and CDR2 as SMNVEV (reference sequence).

Only a few counts were recorded for this clonotype. The chain employs TRBV20-1 and TRBJ2-5; 8 bases are a match to TRBD2. V trimming: 2 bases; J trimming: 5 bases; junction bases outside the gene matches: 7. The germline V gene has CDR1 DFQATT and CDR2 SNEGSKA (reference sequence). The CDR3 loop spans 14 amino acids. CDR3 sequence (DNA): TGCAGTGCTAGATCGGGACTAGTTGGGGAGACCCAGTACTTC. Translation gives CSARSGLVGETQYF.

The chain combines TRBV20-1 with TRBJ2-1; 7 bases are shared with TRBD2. The CDR3 sequence is 14 residues long. With 5 bases clipped from V and 9 bases from J, the junction kept 13 bases outside the gene matches. The V gene's germline CDR1 is DFQATT and CDR2 SNEGSKA (reference sequence). DNA for the CDR3: TGCAGTGCTGGGGCGCGGGAGCGGTCATCTGAGCAGTTCTTC. Translating gives CSAGARERSSEQFF.

This clonotype was seen a handful of times. This chain uses TRBV28 with TRBJ2-7, with 13 bases matching TRBD2. The CDR3 runs 15 residues. The germline CDR1 and CDR2 sequences are MDHEN and SYDVKM. The V and J ends lost 6 bases and 9 bases, in that order; junction bases with no gene match: 11. CDR3 bases: TGTGCCAGCAGCGAGCCACTAGCGGGAGGGCCATGGCAGTACTTC. This translates into CASSEPLAGGPWQYF.

This clonotype was detected a few times. The chain carries TRBV7-3 and TRBJ2-5, with D perhaps being TRBD1 or TRBD2 (6 bases each). TRBJ2-7 explains the end of the DNA better; the J call may be wrong. Germline values: CDR1 SGHTA, CDR2 FQGTGA. This CDR3 comprises 13 residues. The CDR3 protein is CASSPRTGAEQYF. CDR3 DNA sequence: TGTGCCAGCAGCCCTCGGACGGGGGCCGAGCAGTACTTC.

J is TRBJ1-5 and V is TRBV27; D is uncertain. Trimming left V 3 bases short and J 6 bases short, with 9 bases between. Per the germline V gene, CDR1 is MNHEY and CDR2 is SMNVEV (reference sequence). The CDR3 loop spans 13 amino acids. Here the CDR3 DNA reads TGTGCCAGCAGTTTCCAGTTCTCTCAGCCCCAGCATTTT. It codes for CASSFQFSQPQHF.

The chain couples TRBV21-1 to TRBJ2-7. TRBV21-1 is reported as a pseudogene. The CDR3 has 14 amino acids. The CDR3 loop reads CASSKVQYVYEQYF. The CDR3 bases are TGTGCCAGCAGCAAAGTACAGTACGTCTACGAGCAGTACTTC.

This chain joins TRBV27 and TRBJ2-2, with TRBD1 identical over 7 bases. Germline lookup yields CDR1 MNHEY and CDR2 SMNVEV (reference sequence). The CDR3 is 15 residues long. V was clipped by 7 bases and J by 4 bases; unmatched bases: 9. The CDR3 loop reads CASKGQRFGTGELFF. CDR3 DNA sequence: TGTGCCAGCAAGGGACAGAGGTTTGGCACCGGGGAGCTGTTTTTT.

The chain combines TRBV20-1 with TRBJ2-1; 10 bases agree with TRBD1. In germline, CDR1 is DFQATT, CDR2 SNEGSKA (reference sequence). Trimming at V came to 7 bases and at J to 9 bases, leaving 9 bases not matched to a gene. This CDR3 comprises 13 residues. The CDR3, as DNA: TGCAGTGTTCTGGGACAGGGGTTGAGTGAGCAGTTCTTC. Protein: CSVLGQGLSEQFF.

The chain uses TRBV4-3 and TRBJ2-4; TRBD1 is a possible D gene (6 bases). The CDR3 is 16 amino acids. The V gene lost 5 bases and the J gene lost 8 bases, with 22 bases spanning the gap. CDR1 and CDR2 from the germline V gene are LGHNA and YSLEER. This CDR3 reads CASSTQGPPSGDIQYF. DNA for the CDR3: TGCGCCAGCAGCACACAGGGACCGCCGTCCGGGGACATTCAGTACTTC.

The chain links TRBV14 to TRBJ1-2; no reliable D call. The CDR3 loop spans 13 amino acids. Germline assignment: CDR1 SGHDN and CDR2 FVKESK. The V and J ends lost 1 base and 4 bases respectively, with 7 bases between them. The CDR3: CASSQGGIYGYTF. CDR3 bases: TGTGCCAGCAGCCAAGGCGGAATCTATGGCTACACCTTC.

The rearrangement uses TRBV28 and TRBJ2-1; the match to TRBD2 covers 7 bases. The DNA end favors TRBJ2-7, so the J call may be wrong. From germline, CDR1 is MDHEN and CDR2 SYDVKM. The CDR3 loop spans 13 amino acids. In DNA form, the CDR3 reads TGTGCCAGCAGTGTGCGGGAGAACGGCGAGCAGTACTTC. Protein: CASSVRENGEQYF.

The genes are TRBV20-1 and TRBJ1-1; tentatively, D is TRBD1 (6 bases). The length of the CDR3 is 15 residues. Germline lookup yields CDR1 DFQATT and CDR2 SNEGSKA (reference sequence). Trimming removed 0 bases at V and 7 bases at J, with 18 bases between. CDR3 in DNA: TGCAGTGCTAGAGATTCCGGGGGGCGCGGCGGTGAAGCTTTCTTT. This codes for CSARDSGGRGGEAFF.

This sequence joins TRBV5-1 and TRBJ2-1; 9 bases are shared with TRBD2. The CDR3 loop spans 14 amino acids. V lost 5 bases, J lost 3 bases, and 3 bases stayed unmatched. CDR1 is SGHRS and CDR2 is YFSETQ in the germline V gene. In nucleotides, the CDR3 is TGCGCCAGCAGGTTACTAGCGGGCTACAATGAGCAGTTCTTC. It specifies CASRLLAGYNEQFF.

This clonotype was seen just once. V is TRBV5-5 and J is TRBJ2-5; D may be TRBD2 (5 bases). Germline V gives CDR1 SGHKS, CDR2 YYEKEE (reference sequence). V was clipped by 4 bases and J by 6 bases, with 13 bases between them. The CDR3 extends over 13 amino acids. In DNA, the CDR3 is TGTGCCAGCAGCGTGGTGGAGCGGCAGACCCAGTACTTC. It encodes CASSVVERQTQYF. The whole variable domain, remainder taken from reference TRBV5-5 and TRBJ2-5, is DAGVTQSPTHLIKTRGQQVTLRCSPISGHKSVSWYQQVLGQGPQFIFQYYEKEERGRGNFPDRFSARQFPNYSSELNVNALLLGDSALYLCASSVVERQTQYFGPGTRLLVL.

The V and J genes are TRBV3-1 and TRBJ1-4, with D perhaps TRBD1 (6 bases). Trimming took 4 bases from V and 8 from J, leaving 11 bases between them. The CDR3 totals 13 residues. Looked up from germline, CDR1 is LGHDT and CDR2 is YNNKEL (reference sequence). CDR3 nucleotide sequence: TGTGCCAGCAGCCTCCCGGGGACAGAAAAACTGTTTTTT. Its protein is CASSLPGTEKLFF. The full variable domain, in which reference TRBV3-1 and TRBJ1-4 provide the parts outside the CDR3, is DTAVSQTPKYLVTQMGNDKSIKCEQNLGHDTMYWYKQDSKKFLKIMFSYNNKELIINETVPNRFSPKSPDKAHLNLHINSLELGDSAVYFCASSLPGTEKLFFGSGTQLSVL.

This clonotype was detected a few times. The chain is built from TRBV15 and TRBJ2-7, with TRBD2 matching 8 bases. CDR1 is LNHNV, CDR2 YYDKDF, per germline (reference sequence). The V and J ends lost 0 bases and 10 bases, in that order; junction bases with no gene match: 8. This CDR3 has 14 amino acids. CDR3 sequence reads: CATSREASGRYQYF. In DNA form, the CDR3 reads TGTGCCACCAGCAGAGAGGCTAGCGGGCGCTACCAGTACTTC.